This is a list of T cell receptor beta chains from one sample in a study of cytomegalovirus exposure and HLA in healthy donors. The protocol was immunoSEQ multiplex PCR, while the TCRdb copy is restricted to in-frame clones and leaves out a portion. Among 200,000 to 250,000 clones listed, 85% to 90% were seen once. Sequenced input: PBMCs. The source of these receptors is a human donor in good health. Both conserved end residues are part of each CDR3. A D gene is named only where the DNA matches it firmly. Some rows mark clone size as missing; the rest say once, few, many or name a class of expanded clone.

v_gene	d_gene	abundance	len	j_gene	CDR3nt	CDR3aa
TRBV7-9	NA	NA	16	TRBJ1-5	TGTGCCAGCAGCTTAGATCGGGCAGGGGATGGTCAGCCCCAGCATTTT	CASSLDRAGDGQPQHF
TRBV28	NA	NA	14	TRBJ2-7	TGTGCCAGCAGTTTAATCACCACACCTTACGAGCAGTACTTC	CASSLITTPYEQYF
TRBV30	TRBD2	NA	14	TRBJ2-7	TGTGCCTGGAGAGTCACAGCGGGGCCCTACGAGCAGTACTTC	CAWRVTAGPYEQYF
TRBV14	TRBD1	NA	14	TRBJ1-2	TGTGCCAGCAGCCAAAGGGACAGGTACTATGGCTACACCTTC	CASSQRDRYYGYTF
TRBV5-1	TRBD1	NA	15	TRBJ2-7	TGCGCCAGCGCACCATACAGGGGACCCTCCTACGAGCAGTACTTC	CASAPYRGPSYEQYF
TRBV5-1	NA	few	13	TRBJ2-2	TGCGCCAGCAGCTTAGAGGGCACCGGGGAGCTGTTTTTT	CASSLEGTGELFF
TRBV6-1	TRBD2	NA	14	TRBJ2-3	TGTGCCAGCAGTGACGCTAGCGGGACGGATACGCAGTATTTT	CASSDASGTDTQYF
TRBV4-1	TRBD1	few	15	TRBJ2-5	TGCGCCAGCAGCCCAACCAGGGGGCGCACAGAGACCCAGTACTTC	CASSPTRGRTETQYF
TRBV7-9	TRBD1	NA	16	TRBJ2-3	TGTGCCAGCAGCTCACTCCGGGACAGGCCCACAGATACGCAGTATTTT	CASSSLRDRPTDTQYF
TRBV5-3	TRBD1	once	14	TRBJ1-1	TGTGCCAGAAGCGGGGACAGGGATAGGTCTGAAGCTTTCTTT	CARSGDRDRSEAFF
TRBV2	NA	NA	13	TRBJ2-1	TGTGCCAGCAGTGTCGTTCCTGAACTTGAGCAGTTCTTC	CASSVVPELEQFF
TRBV7-2	NA	NA	15	TRBJ2-4	TGTGCCAGCAGGCTACAGGTCCTAGCCAAAAACATTCAGTACTTC	CASRLQVLAKNIQYF
TRBV29-1	TRBD1	NA	14	TRBJ2-1	TGCAGCACTAATCCAGGGGGCTACTCCAATGAGCAGTTCTTC	CSTNPGGYSNEQFF